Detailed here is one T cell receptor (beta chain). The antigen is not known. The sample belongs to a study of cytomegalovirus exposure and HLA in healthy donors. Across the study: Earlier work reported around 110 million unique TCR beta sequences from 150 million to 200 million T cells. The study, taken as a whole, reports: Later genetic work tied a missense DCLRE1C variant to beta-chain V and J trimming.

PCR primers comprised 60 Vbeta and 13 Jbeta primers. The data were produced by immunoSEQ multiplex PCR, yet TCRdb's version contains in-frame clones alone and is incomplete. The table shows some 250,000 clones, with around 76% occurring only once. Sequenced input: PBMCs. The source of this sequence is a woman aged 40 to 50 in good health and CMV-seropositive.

The CDR3 reads CASSLRGDSNQPQHF. The CDR3 DNA sequence: TGTGCCAGTAGTCTCAGAGGAGATAGCAATCAGCCCCAGCATTTT. V and J are TRBV19 and TRBJ1-5; D gene unclear. The ends were cut back, 5 bases at V and 0 bases at J, with 11 bases in the middle. The germline CDR1 and CDR2 sequences are LNHDA and SQIVND (reference sequence). This CDR3 is built from 15 residues.